Sequencing of this T cell receptor beta chain was carried out in a study of cytomegalovirus exposure and HLA in healthy donors. The study ran its PCR with 60 Vbeta and 13 Jbeta primers. Sequencing used immunoSEQ multiplex PCR; TCRdb keeps in-frame clones, though not all of them. The data hold about 61,000 clones, with around 75% observed a single time. The sample taken for sequencing was PBMCs. The receptor was isolated from a man aged 45-60 years in good health and CMV-seropositive.

CDR3 bases: TGTGCTAGTGGTTTGTTGGGACTAGAGCCCGGGGAGCTGTTTTTT. This gives the protein CASGLLGLEPGELFF. The genes are TRBV12-5 and TRBJ2-2; 8 bases line up with TRBD2. Germline-derived CDR1 and CDR2 are LGHNT and FRNRAP. The CDR3 extends over 15 amino acids. V gave up 2 bases and J gave up 6 bases; unmatched junction bases: 5.